This entry features one T cell receptor (beta chain) sequence. What it recognizes is unknown. The data derive from a study of a mutant IDH1 vaccine in newly diagnosed glioma. In the study overall: The treated population exhibited a male proportion of approximately 62%, a female proportion of about 38%, and a mean age of about 40 years.

Using immunoSEQ multiplex PCR, the repertoire was profiled, and TCRdb retains in-frame clones only, with some absent. The data hold approximately 44,000 clones, with more than 85% observed a single time. Germline-derived CDR1 and CDR2 are MDHEN and SYDVKM. The ends lost 4 bases at V and 5 bases at J; junction bases unmatched: 9. The CDR3 is 16 amino acids. The time point is: week 23, last vaccination. Vaccine doses each comprised 300 ug of mutant IDH1 20-mer peptide, with topical imiquimod. Notes on the study in general: Pseudoprogression looked unconnected to shifts in top peripheral T cell clonotypes. Among patients, nearly 95% showed immune responses induced by the vaccine.

This specimen was PBMCs, taken from a glioma patient whose treatment included an IDH1 peptide vaccine. This TCR came from a man between 45 and 60 years old with glioma. V is TRBV28 and J is TRBJ2-3, with 10 bases fitting TRBD2. The CDR3 coding sequence is TGTGCCAGCAGTTCCCCCGCAGCGGGGGGGCAAGATACGCAGTATTTT. As protein: CASSSPAAGGQDTQYF.